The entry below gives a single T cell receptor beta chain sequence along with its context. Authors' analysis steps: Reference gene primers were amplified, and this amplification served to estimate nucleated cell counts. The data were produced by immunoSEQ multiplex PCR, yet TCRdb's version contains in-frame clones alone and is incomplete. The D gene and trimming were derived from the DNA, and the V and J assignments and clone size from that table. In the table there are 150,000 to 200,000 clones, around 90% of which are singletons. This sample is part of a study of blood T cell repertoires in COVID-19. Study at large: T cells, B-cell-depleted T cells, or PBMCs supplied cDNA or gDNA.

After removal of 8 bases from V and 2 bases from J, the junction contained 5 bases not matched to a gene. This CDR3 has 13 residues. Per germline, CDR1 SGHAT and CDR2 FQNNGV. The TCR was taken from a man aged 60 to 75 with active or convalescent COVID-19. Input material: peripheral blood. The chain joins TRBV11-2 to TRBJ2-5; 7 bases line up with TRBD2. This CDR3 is CASGAGSQETQYF. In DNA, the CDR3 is TGTGCCAGCGGAGCGGGGTCTCAAGAGACCCAGTACTTC.